This T cell receptor beta chain was recovered during a study of blood T cell repertoires in COVID-19 (TCRdb year 2020). General notes on the study: Collaborator samples came from the United States, Italy and Spain and covered acute and convalescent phases of COVID-19. The prospective study material was composed of cDNA or gDNA derived from T cells, B-cell-depleted T cells, or PBMCs. The dataset comprised deeply sampled blood TCRbeta repertoires from subjects exposed to, actively infected with, or recovered from COVID-19. A freely available public database, intended as a resource for researchers studying the immune response to SARS-CoV-2, is where the repertoires were released. The samples were drawn from the first 160 participants of the ongoing ImmuneRACE study and from 950 to 1,500 subjects provided by 6 global collaborators. Sample metadata almost always included a de-identified subject ID, COVID-19 status, age in years and sex. Where available, HLA class I and class II types were taken from metadata supplied by the sample provider and were not determined by assay-based typing. Overall results and qualifications from the work: The quantity of clinical and demographic metadata differed by source and by participant and was supplied without curation.

Worth noting for this clone: Which antigen it targets is not known. Nothing much larger sits one base from this clone, and base qualities are not available.

TCRbeta CDR3 regions were amplified from genomic DNA by means of the immunoSEQ Assay, a bias-controlled multiplex PCR. In the paper's pipeline: Nucleated cell counts per sample were estimated from amplification of reference gene primers within the assay. To quantify the absolute abundance of each unique TCRbeta CDR3 rearrangement, sequence reads were collapsed and filtered. For each sample, productive Simpson clonality was calculated by taking the square root of Simpson's diversity index across productive rearrangements. TCRdb stores this immuneACCESS table with in-frame sequences only. Part of the clones is absent; in the studies checked, under half of the shortfall reflects unresolved V genes, and no reason is known for the rest. V, J and clone size were drawn from that table, and D and trimming were deduced from the DNA. The sample table lists about 160,000 clones, more than 75% of them with a count of one. In total, the top ten clones hold 8% to 9% of the sample.

One collaborating source in Seattle enrolled patients during active infection and followed them longitudinally through the course of disease. Each collaborating institution followed its own protocols to collect whole blood in K2EDTA tubes. For TCRbeta analysis, collaborators shipped samples in one of three forms: frozen whole blood, isolated PBMCs, or DNA extracted from either of those sample types. Relative to germline, V is 7 bases shorter and J is 5 bases shorter, with 9 bases between their ends. Inclusive of the bounding cysteine and phenylalanine, the CDR3 is 13 residues long. The kept DNA is CDR3 alone, 39 bases in frame from the first base. The germline V gene (reference sequence) yields LNHDA for CDR1 and SQIVND for CDR2.

The sequencing sample was made of peripheral blood. Here the chain combines TRBV19 and TRBJ1-6, and TRBD1 may be the D gene, going by 5 matching bases. This receptor was identified in a woman aged 60-70 years with COVID-19, enrolled during active disease. The base sequence is TGTGCCAGTAAAGCGGGGCATAATTCACCCCTCCACTTT. Its protein is CASKAGHNSPLHF.